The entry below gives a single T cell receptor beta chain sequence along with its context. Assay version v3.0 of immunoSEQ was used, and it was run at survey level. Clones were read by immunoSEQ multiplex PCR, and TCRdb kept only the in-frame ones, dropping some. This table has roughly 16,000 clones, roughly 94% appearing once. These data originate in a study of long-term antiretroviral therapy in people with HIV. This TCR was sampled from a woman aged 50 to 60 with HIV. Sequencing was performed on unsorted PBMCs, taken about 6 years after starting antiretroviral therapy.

The chain's CDR3 is CASMEGANYGYTF. The CDR3 nucleotides are TGTGCCTCGATGGAGGGAGCTAACTATGGCTACACCTTC. The chain links TRBV28 to TRBJ1-2, with unresolved D. V gave up 11 bases and J gave up 0 bases, with 13 bases separating them. Germline V lookup: CDR1 MDHEN, CDR2 SYDVKM. There are 13 residues in the CDR3.